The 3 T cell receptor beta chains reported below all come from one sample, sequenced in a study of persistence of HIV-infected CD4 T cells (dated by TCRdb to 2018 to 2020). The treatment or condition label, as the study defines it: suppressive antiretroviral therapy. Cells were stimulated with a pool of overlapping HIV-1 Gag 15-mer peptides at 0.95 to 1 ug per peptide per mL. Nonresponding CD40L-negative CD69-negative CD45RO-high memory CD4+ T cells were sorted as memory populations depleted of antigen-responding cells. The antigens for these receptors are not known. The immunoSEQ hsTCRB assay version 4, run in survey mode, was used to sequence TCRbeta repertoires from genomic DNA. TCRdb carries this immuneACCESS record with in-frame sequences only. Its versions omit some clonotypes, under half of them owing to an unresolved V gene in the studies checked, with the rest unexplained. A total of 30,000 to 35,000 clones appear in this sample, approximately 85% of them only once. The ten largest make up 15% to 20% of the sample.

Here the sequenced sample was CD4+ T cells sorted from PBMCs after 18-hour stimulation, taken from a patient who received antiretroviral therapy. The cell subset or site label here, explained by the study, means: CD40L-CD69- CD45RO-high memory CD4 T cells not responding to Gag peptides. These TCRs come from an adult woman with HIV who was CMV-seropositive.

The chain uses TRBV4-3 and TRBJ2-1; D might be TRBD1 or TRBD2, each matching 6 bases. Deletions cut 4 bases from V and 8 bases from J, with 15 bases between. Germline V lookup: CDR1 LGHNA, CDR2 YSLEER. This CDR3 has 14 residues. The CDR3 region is CASSLQLRGDEQFF. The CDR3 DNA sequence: TGCGCCAGCAGCCTACAACTAAGGGGGGATGAGCAGTTCTTC.

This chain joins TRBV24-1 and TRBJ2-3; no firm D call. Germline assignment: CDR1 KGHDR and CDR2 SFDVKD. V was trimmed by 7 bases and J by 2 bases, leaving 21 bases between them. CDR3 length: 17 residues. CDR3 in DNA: TGTGCCACCAGAGCCACCCCGGCCCTGGGCACCACAGATACGCAGTATTTT. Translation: CATRATPALGTTDTQYF.

CDR3 sequence (DNA): TGCGCCAGCAGCCAAGGGGGGAATCCGGGACAGGAAAAACTGTTTTTT. This gives the protein CASSQGGNPGQEKLFF. The chain carries TRBV4-3 and TRBJ1-4; 7 bases fit TRBD1. Germline CDR1 and CDR2: LGHNA and YSLEER. Losses at the gene ends were 1 base for V and 8 bases for J; bases not matched to a gene: 10. This CDR3 contains 16 residues.